This TCR beta chain was found in a study of shared clonotypes between healthy human individuals. Points from the study as a whole: The genetic and exposure-history diversity represented was limited by few donors.

The germline V gene has CDR1 SQVTM and CDR2 ANQGSEA. CDR3 length: 14 amino acids. Losses at the gene ends were 5 bases for V and 4 bases for J; bases not matched to a gene: 8. About this clone itself: What it binds is unknown.

TCRdb keeps only in-frame clones here, not all; method: immunoSEQ multiplex PCR. Among about 600,000 clones, about 97% were seen once, and the ten largest hold approximately 0.057%. Sequenced material: naive CD4+ T cells sorted from blood. The subset is: CD45RA+ positively selected. The chain combines TRBV29-1 with TRBJ1-2; 9 bases are shared with TRBD1. The sequence was collected from a woman aged 25 to 39 in good health. In nucleotides, the CDR3 is TGCAGCGTTCTCCGGGACAGGGAATCCTATGGCTACACCTTC. This translates into CSVLRDRESYGYTF. Filled out from reference TRBV29-1 and TRBJ1-2, the complete variable domain reads SAVISQKPSRDICQRGTSLTIQCQVDSQVTMMFWYRQQPGQSLTLIATANQGSEATYESGFVIDKFPISRPNLTFSTLTVSNMSPEDSSIYLCSVLRDRESYGYTFGSGTRLTVV.